Shown below are 14 T cell receptor beta chains from a single sample sequenced in a study of blood T cells in healthy people across ages. A second roughly 6 to 12 cycle PCR used barcoded and J-beta primers. MiXCR was run by TCRdb on the 5' RACE reads, yielding one entry per CDR3 protein. This table holds over 600,000 distinct CDR3 sequences, 46% found once. The sample taken for sequencing was blood. The source is a man older than 75 in good health.

Many counts were recorded for this clonotype. The chain recombines TRBV7-9 with TRBJ2-7; D gene ambiguous. The germline V gene has CDR1 SEHNR and CDR2 FQNEAQ (reference sequence). Deletions cut 4 bases from V and 3 bases from J, with 7 bases between. The CDR3 is 12 residues long. The CDR3 bases are TGTGCCAGCAGCTACGATCTCTACGAGCAGTACTTC. This translates into CASSYDLYEQYF.

The table lists this clonotype with many counts. The chain is built from TRBV29-1 and TRBJ2-1; 7 nucleotides line up with TRBD1. CDR1 and CDR2 (germline): SQVTM, ANQGSEA. There are 11 residues in the CDR3. CDR3 loop: CLGQRYNEQFF. DNA for the CDR3: TGCCTGGGACAGAGGTACAATGAGCAGTTCTTC.

Notes on this clonotype: This may be a read error, as it is one base from a much larger clone. This rearrangement joins TRBV5-1 to TRBJ2-1; 10 bases align to TRBD2. The CDR3 consists of 16 residues. CDR1 and CDR2 from the germline V gene are SGHRS and YFSETQ. The CDR3 DNA is TGCACCAGCAGCCCCAGACTAGCGGGCATATACAATGAGCAGTTCTTC. It codes for CTSSPRLAGIYNEQFF. The full variable domain, in which reference TRBV5-1 and TRBJ2-1 provide the parts outside the CDR3, is KAGVTQTPRYLIKTRGQQVTLSCSPISGHRSVSWYQQTPGQGLQFLFEYFSETQRNKGNFPGRFSGRQFSNSRSEMNVSTLELGDSALYLCTSSPRLAGIYNEQFFGPGTRLTVL.

The rearrangement links TRBV20-1 to TRBJ2-3, with 8 bases fitting TRBD2. CDR1 is DFQATT, CDR2 SNEGSKA, per germline (reference sequence). The length of the CDR3 is 15 residues. J was trimmed by 6 bases and V by 3 bases; bases with no gene match: 11. The CDR3 DNA reads TGCAGTGCTAGGGGCGGGGTAGCGGGAAGGGATACGCAGTATTTT. It yields the protein CSARGGVAGRDTQYF.

V and J are TRBV15 and TRBJ2-3; 11 positions match TRBD2. The V gene end was trimmed by 0 bases and the J gene end by 0 bases; junction bases not matched to a gene: 5. Germline V gene data show CDR1 as LNHNV and CDR2 as YYDKDF (reference sequence). The CDR3 covers 18 residues. CDR3 sequence: CATSRDLWTSGSTDTQYF. CDR3 DNA sequence: TGTGCCACCAGCAGAGATCTATGGACTAGCGGGAGCACAGATACGCAGTATTTT.

The J gene is TRBJ2-7, the V gene TRBV3-1; 10 nucleotides match TRBD2. Trimming at V came to 8 bases and at J to 8 bases, leaving 12 bases not matched to a gene. Germline V gene lookup returns CDR1 LGHDT and CDR2 YNNKEL (reference sequence). The CDR3 runs to 14 residues. CDR3 residues: CASLGSGREIKQYF. As DNA, the CDR3 is TGTGCCAGCTTGGGCAGCGGGAGGGAAATTAAGCAGTACTTC.

The CDR3 sequence is CASRKAGAGYEQYF. In nucleotides, the CDR3 is TGTGCCAGCAGGAAAGCGGGTGCCGGTTACGAGCAGTACTTC. V usage is TRBV6-2 or TRBV6-3 and J usage is TRBJ2-5; a possible D gene is TRBD2 (6 bases). The J call may be faulty, since TRBJ2-7 better matches the DNA end. There are 14 residues in the CDR3. The germline gives CDR1 MNHEY, CDR2 SVGEGT.

The chain recombines TRBV2 with TRBJ2-3; 9 bases agree with TRBD1. Germline V gives CDR1 SNHLY, CDR2 FYNNEI. The CDR3 length is 16 residues. Germline trimming cut 6 bases from V and 4 bases from J; bases unmatched to any gene: 11. The CDR3 coding sequence is TGTGCCAGCAGGACAGGGGGAACCTCGTGGCCAGATACGCAGTATTTT. The encoded protein is CASRTGGTSWPDTQYF. Together with reference TRBV2 and TRBJ2-3, the CDR3 gives the full variable domain: EPEVTQTPSHQVTQMGQEVILRCVPISNHLYFYWYRQILGQKVEFLVSFYNNEISEKSEIFDDQFSVERPDGSNFTLKIRSTKLEDSAMYFCASRTGGTSWPDTQYFGPGTRLTVL.

This clonotype was seen ten or more times. V usage is TRBV29-1 and J usage is TRBJ2-1; D is perhaps TRBD1 (6 bases). Germline assignment: CDR1 SQVTM and CDR2 ANQGSEA. There are 15 residues in the CDR3. Trimming left V 6 bases short and J 7 bases short, with 22 bases between. In DNA, the CDR3 is TGCAGCGTCAGACAAGGGGGTCCCGCCGAGAATGAGCAGTTCTTC. Its protein product is CSVRQGGPAENEQFF.

This clonotype was found many times. V and J are TRBV7-2 and TRBJ1-1; D might be TRBD1 (6 bases). V lost 5 bases to trimming and J lost 1 base, with 14 bases between them. Per the germline V gene, CDR1 is SGHTA and CDR2 is FQGNSA. CDR3 size: 15 residues. This CDR3 is CASSVNGGANTEAFF. CDR3 sequence (DNA): TGTGCCAGCAGCGTCAACGGGGGGGCGAACACTGAAGCTTTCTTT.

This chain joins TRBV25-1 and TRBJ2-7, with a possible D match to TRBD1 (5 bases). V was clipped by 3 bases and J by 3 bases, with 9 bases between them. Germline V gene data show CDR1 as MGHDK and CDR2 as SYGVNS. The CDR3 is 13 amino acids. This CDR3 reads CASSDRASYEQYF. In DNA form, the CDR3 reads TGTGCCAGCAGTGACAGGGCCAGCTACGAGCAGTACTTC.

The chain combines TRBV7-2 with TRBJ2-1; a weak D match, TRBD1 (5 bases). The CDR3 loop spans 15 amino acids. The V end lost 1 base, the J end lost 5 bases, and 12 bases lay between the germline ends. Germline V lookup: CDR1 SGHTA, CDR2 FQGNSA. The CDR3 coding sequence is TGTGCCAGCAGCTTAGATCAGGGTGGACACAATGAGCAGTTCTTC. Translated, it gives CASSLDQGGHNEQFF.

The chain has TRBV7-9 and TRBJ1-4; 7 nucleotides align to TRBD1. The CDR3 is 16 amino acids. The junction had 11 bases not matched to a gene; V was cut back by 6 bases and J by 4 bases. CDR1 SEHNR and CDR2 FQNEAQ come from the germline V gene (reference sequence). CDR3 in amino acids: CASSSQPGQSNEKLFF. The CDR3, as DNA: TGTGCCAGCAGTTCACAGCCGGGACAGAGTAATGAAAAACTGTTTTTT. The whole variable domain, filled in from reference TRBV7-9 and TRBJ1-4, reads DTGVSQNPRHKITKRGQNVTFRCDPISEHNRLYWYRQTLGQGPEFLTYFQNEAQLEKSRLLSDRFSAERPKGSFSTLEIQRTEQGDSAMYLCASSSQPGQSNEKLFFGSGTQLSVL.

Only a few counts were recorded for this clonotype. This chain links TRBV5-1 with TRBJ1-1; the D is unclear. Per the germline V gene, CDR1 is SGHRS and CDR2 is YFSETQ. Trimming pared 1 base from V and 1 base from J, leaving 8 bases between. The CDR3 covers 14 residues. The CDR3 here is CASSLRQQNTEAFF. In DNA form, the CDR3 reads TGCGCCAGCAGCTTGCGGCAGCAGAACACTGAAGCTTTCTTT.